The 20 T cell receptor beta chains listed next were all sequenced from one sample in a study of shared clonotypes between healthy human individuals. Generated by immunoSEQ multiplex PCR, the TCRdb table keeps only in-frame clones and is missing some. Of about 1.1 million clones listed, around three quarters were seen once; the top ten hold about 0.89%. The sequenced material came from memory CD4+ T cells from PBMCs. Described subset: CD45RA-negative fraction. These receptor sequences come from a man aged 18-30 years in good health. Some clones in this sample may be carry-over from other donors' samples.

The gene calls are TRBV10-3 and TRBJ1-5; unclear D gene. Trimming removed 0 bases at V and 0 bases at J, with 9 bases between. This CDR3 spans 16 amino acids. Germline values: CDR1 ENHRY, CDR2 SYGVKD. CDR3 loop: CAISESLIYSNQPQHF. The CDR3 DNA sequence: TGTGCCATCAGTGAGTCCCTTATCTATAGCAATCAGCCCCAGCATTTT.

V and J are TRBV6-5 and TRBJ1-1; D gene unclear. CDR3 length: 13 residues. The V gene lost 2 bases and the J gene lost 1 base, with 5 bases spanning the gap. Germline V gene lookup returns CDR1 MNHEY and CDR2 SVGAGI. CDR3 loop: CASSYAKNTEAFF. Here the CDR3 DNA reads TGTGCCAGCAGTTACGCCAAGAACACTGAAGCTTTCTTT.

Concerning this clone itself: The CDR3 does not close with the conserved phenylalanine or tryptophan, likely indicating a read error. No DNA is shown, since the ends of the CDR3 on it are uncertain; the CDR3 is the one TCRdb lists. The chain recombines TRBV7-9 with TRBJ2-3; the table's D call, TRBD2, has no DNA check behind it. The length of the CDR3 is 16 amino acids, counting both ends. Germline assignment: CDR1 SEHNR and CDR2 FQNEAQ (reference sequence). CDR3: CASSPTSGVTTDTQYS.

V usage is TRBV10-3 and J usage is TRBJ2-7; D is tentatively TRBD1 or TRBD2 (6 bases each). The CDR3 is 12 residues long. Germline V CDR1 and CDR2: ENHRY, SYGVKD. Trimming pared 7 bases from V and 4 bases from J, leaving 11 bases between. CDR3 in DNA: TGTGCCATCAAGGGGGGAGAATACGAGCAGTACTTC. It specifies CAIKGGEYEQYF.

This chain connects TRBV29-1 to TRBJ2-7; 9 bases line up with TRBD1. The CDR3 is 16 residues long. With V trimmed by 3 bases and J by 3 bases, 12 bases remained unmatched. Germline CDR1 and CDR2: SQVTM and ANQGSEA. CDR3 nucleotides: TGCAGCGTTGATGGGGGCACCGGGACAGGGATCTACGAGCAGTACTTC. This gives the protein CSVDGGTGTGIYEQYF.

The V call is TRBV30, the J call TRBJ2-3; D remains unclear. In germline, CDR1 is GTSNPN, CDR2 SVGIG (reference sequence). V was pared by 4 bases and J by 0 bases, with 11 bases between. The CDR3 sequence is 14 residues long. The DNA of the CDR3 is TGTGCCTGGAAATCGGCCATTAGCACAGATACGCAGTATTTT. This encodes CAWKSAISTDTQYF.

The chain is built from TRBV29-1 and TRBJ2-3; the D is unclear. This CDR3 region has 13 residues. Germline CDR1 and CDR2: SQVTM and ANQGSEA. Trimming removed 7 bases from V and 0 bases from J, with 11 bases in between. The CDR3 coding sequence is TGCAGCGCATCCGAGACAAGCACAGATACGCAGTATTTT. Protein: CSASETSTDTQYF.

This clone has more than one count but fewer than ten. The chain employs TRBV4-1 and TRBJ2-1, with D tentatively TRBD2 (6 bases). The germline CDR1 and CDR2 sequences are MGHRA and YSYEKL. Deletions cut 4 bases from V and 4 bases from J, with 14 bases between. CDR3 length: 15 amino acids. Here the CDR3 reads CASSRRDGGYNEQFF. In nucleotides, the CDR3 is TGCGCCAGCAGCCGGCGGGATGGGGGGTACAATGAGCAGTTCTTC.

In this sample, this clone turned up a few times. The V gene is TRBV6-5, the J gene TRBJ2-7; D could derive from TRBD1 or TRBD2 (5 bases each). The germline gives CDR1 MNHEY, CDR2 SVGAGI. Trimming took 2 bases from V and 2 from J, leaving 10 bases between them. CDR3 length: 14 amino acids. The DNA for the CDR3 is TGTGCCAGCAGTTACCGGGACCAAACCTACGAGCAGTACTTC. It codes for CASSYRDQTYEQYF.

The V and J genes are TRBV18 and TRBJ2-7, with 7 bases matching TRBD2. Germline V gene lookup returns CDR1 KGHSH and CDR2 LQKENI. Unmatched junction bases numbered 14, after V lost 3 bases and J lost 0 bases. The length of the CDR3 is 18 residues. CDR3 nucleotides: TGTGCCAGCTCACCCCGGGCTAGCGGAGGTGGGATCTCCTACGAGCAGTACTTC. Translating gives CASSPRASGGGISYEQYF.

The chain has TRBV18 and TRBJ2-5, with D perhaps TRBD2 (5 bases). Germline CDR1 and CDR2: KGHSH and LQKENI. This CDR3 contains 14 residues. Between the trimmed V and J ends, which lost 3 bases and 4 bases, there was a span of 12 bases. The CDR3 nucleotides read TGTGCCAGCTCACCCACAACCGAGGGAGAGACCCAGTACTTC. This codes for CASSPTTEGETQYF.

V gene TRBV9 combines with J gene TRBJ2-1; 12 positions match TRBD2. This CDR3 is built from 15 residues. V lost 4 bases, J lost 5 bases, and 4 bases stayed unmatched. Germline CDR1 SGDLS, CDR2 YYNGEE. This CDR3 is CASSPGTSGHNEQFF. In DNA, the CDR3 is TGTGCCAGCAGCCCTGGGACTAGCGGGCACAATGAGCAGTTCTTC. Combining the CDR3 with reference TRBV9 and TRBJ2-1 gives the whole variable domain DSGVTQTPKHLITATGQRVTLRCSPRSGDLSVYWYQQSLDQGLQFLIQYYNGEERAKGNILERFSAQQFPDLHSELNLSSLELGDSALYFCASSPGTSGHNEQFFGPGTRLTVL.

The V call is TRBV7-3, the J call TRBJ2-1; D unresolved. This CDR3 has 11 amino acids. Per the germline V gene, CDR1 is SGHTA and CDR2 is FQGTGA. V lost 5 bases and J 7 bases, leaving 6 bases between the germline ends. The chain's CDR3 is CASSLQNEQFF. CDR3 coding DNA: TGTGCCAGCAGCCTTCAGAATGAGCAGTTCTTC.

The chain uses TRBV7-9 and TRBJ2-5; 7 nucleotides line up with TRBD2. The DNA end is a closer match to TRBJ2-7, so the J assignment may be wrong. CDR1 is SEHNR and CDR2 is FQNEAQ in the germline V gene (reference sequence). CDR3 length: 16 residues. This CDR3 reads CASSPSGASLLGEQYF. CDR3 nucleotide sequence: TGTGCCAGCAGCCCAAGCGGGGCTTCTCTCCTTGGCGAGCAGTACTTC.

The genes are TRBV7-2 and TRBJ2-3; D possibly uses TRBD1 or TRBD2 (5 bases each). Trimming removed 5 bases from V and 1 base from J, with 13 bases in between. Germline V gene sequence: CDR1 SGHTA, CDR2 FQGNSA. This CDR3 contains 15 residues. The CDR3 region is CASSPGTSRTDTQYF. In DNA form, the CDR3 reads TGTGCCAGCAGCCCCGGGACCTCTCGCACAGATACGCAGTATTTT.

The chain carries TRBV29-1 and TRBJ2-3; D is unresolved. The CDR3 loop spans 12 amino acids. Germline CDR1 reads SQVTM; CDR2 reads ANQGSEA. Trimming took off 4 bases at V and 2 bases at J, with 7 bases between the two ends. CDR3: CSVVQSTDTQYF. Here the CDR3 DNA reads TGCAGCGTTGTTCAATCCACAGATACGCAGTATTTT.

The chain joins TRBV19 to TRBJ2-1; D is perhaps TRBD2 (5 bases). The germline CDR1 and CDR2 sequences are LNHDA and SQIVND (reference sequence). V was shortened by 3 bases and J by 0 bases, with 12 bases between the two germline ends. This CDR3 has 16 amino acids. CDR3 nucleotides: TGTGCCAGTAGTATCGAGCGGACGGGCTCCTACAATGAGCAGTTCTTC. Its protein is CASSIERTGSYNEQFF.

This rearrangement joins TRBV5-4 to TRBJ2-7, with 16 nucleotides matching TRBD2. This CDR3 has 16 residues. Per germline, CDR1 SGHNT and CDR2 YYREEE (reference sequence). Trimming cost V 3 bases and J 5 bases; bases outside gene matches: 5. Written as DNA, the CDR3 is TGTGCCAGCAGCTCCGGGACTAGCGGGAGGGCCAACGAGCAGTACTTC. It codes for CASSSGTSGRANEQYF. Full variable domain (missing parts from reference TRBV5-4 and TRBJ2-7): ETGVTQSPTHLIKTRGQQVTLRCSSQSGHNTVSWYQQALGQGPQFIFQYYREEENGRGNFPPRFSGLQFPNYSSELNVNALELDDSALYLCASSSGTSGRANEQYFGPGTRLTVT.

V gene TRBV6-6 combines with J gene TRBJ2-1, with D tentatively TRBD1 or TRBD2 (5 bases each). The CDR3 has 12 amino acids. V shed 7 bases and J shed 12 bases, with 16 bases lying between them. In germline, CDR1 is MNHNY, CDR2 SVGAGI (reference sequence). The CDR3 spells CASTGDRVGQFF. In DNA form, the CDR3 reads TGTGCCAGCACCGGGGACCGGGTGGGGCAGTTCTTC.

This clone was seen only once. The chain is built from TRBV15 and TRBJ2-7; 9 nucleotides agree with TRBD1. There are 19 residues in the CDR3. Germline CDR1 reads LNHNV; CDR2 reads YYDKDF (reference sequence). J lost 6 bases, V lost 0 bases, and 18 bases had no gene match. CDR3 in DNA: TGTGCCACCAGCAGAGATCGATCTGGGGGGACAGGGAAGGTAGGCGAGCAGTACTTC. This translates into CATSRDRSGGTGKVGEQYF. Supplemented by reference TRBV15 and TRBJ2-7, the full variable domain reads DAMVIQNPRYQVTQFGKPVTLSCSQTLNHNVMYWYQQKSSQAPKLLFHYYDKDFNNEADTPDNFQSRRPNTSFCFLDIRSPGLGDTAMYLCATSRDRSGGTGKVGEQYFGPGTRLTVT.